Each of the 19 T cell receptor beta chains below was sequenced from the same sample in a study of T-cell reconstitution after alpha-beta-depleted transplantation in children. TCRbeta library preparation incorporated unique molecular identifiers. From the PCR reads, TCRdb called clonotypes with MiXCR, one entry per CDR3 protein. The table has about 1,000,000 distinct CDR3 sequences, around 30% seen once. The sample in question was PBMCs, mostly from graft donor cells, obtained 360 days after TCRalphabeta/CD19-depleted stem cell transplant. Receptors originate from a boy in the first two years of life who had a stem cell transplant for SCID, so the T cells may come from the graft donor.

The V call is TRBV5-1, the J call TRBJ2-2, with D possibly TRBD1 on 7 matching bases. Germline V lookup: CDR1 SGHRS, CDR2 YFSETQ. The CDR3 totals 15 residues. Trimming took 4 bases from V and 4 from J, leaving 14 bases between them. The CDR3 loop is CASSQQGGGTGELFF. The CDR3 nucleotides are TGCGCCAGCAGCCAGCAGGGGGGCGGCACCGGGGAGCTGTTTTTT.

This chain links TRBV5-1 with TRBJ2-1; 9 bases are a match to TRBD1. V shed 0 bases and J 9 bases; nucleotides not matched to a gene: 4. This CDR3 region has 14 residues. Germline CDR1 reads SGHRS; CDR2 reads YFSETQ. Here the CDR3 DNA reads TGCGCCAGCAGCTTGGAGGGACAGGGCAGTGAGCAGTTCTTC. This sequence encodes CASSLEGQGSEQFF.

This sequence joins TRBV4-2 and TRBJ2-5; 11 nucleotides agree with TRBD2. This CDR3 is built from 16 residues. After removal of 0 bases from V and 2 bases from J, the junction contained 2 bases not matched to a gene. Germline V gene sequence: CDR1 LGHNA, CDR2 YNFKEQ. The CDR3 region has the DNA TGTGCCAGCAGCCAAGAGGGACTAGCGGTTCAAGAGACCCAGTACTTC. It is translated as CASSQEGLAVQETQYF.

This clonotype has more than one count but fewer than ten. One end of the junction varies from germline; a read error may be responsible. J is TRBJ2-3 and V is TRBV5-1; D unresolved. CDR1 and CDR2 (germline): SGHRS, YFSETQ. This CDR3 comprises 13 residues. DNA of the CDR3: TGTGCCAGCAGCTTGGCCGTCACAGATACGCAGTATTTT. The encoded protein is CASSLAVTDTQYF.

V is TRBV27 and J is TRBJ2-1; no clear D gene. Trimming left V 2 bases short and J 2 bases short, with 7 bases between. The CDR3 length is 14 residues. Per the germline V gene, CDR1 is MNHEY and CDR2 is SMNVEV (reference sequence). The CDR3: CASSLTHTYNEQFF. The CDR3 coding sequence is TGTGCCAGCAGTTTAACTCATACCTACAATGAGCAGTTCTTC.

The chain links TRBV2 to TRBJ2-1; D remains unclear. This CDR3 contains 16 residues. CDR1 is SNHLY and CDR2 is FYNNEI in the germline V gene. Trimming left V 9 bases short and J 1 base short, with 19 bases between. The DNA for the CDR3 is TGTGCCAGGTCCTTATTAGGTCTTCCTTCCTACAATGAGCAGTTCTTC. Its protein is CARSLLGLPSYNEQFF.

This chain links TRBV29-1 with TRBJ1-1, with 7 bases identical to TRBD1. The V and J ends lost 8 bases and 3 bases, in that order; junction bases with no gene match: 3. The germline gives CDR1 SQVTM, CDR2 ANQGSEA. The CDR3 has 11 amino acids. In DNA, the CDR3 is TGCAGCTCACAGGGGCACACTGAAGCTTTCTTT. Translated: CSSQGHTEAFF.

This clonotype has just one count. CDR3 DNA sequence: TGTGCCAGCAGCTTAGGTAGCTCCAACTACAATGAGCAGTTCTTC. Translation: CASSLGSSNYNEQFF. The chain has TRBV7-9 and TRBJ2-1; D call uncertain. V was pared by 1 base and J by 3 bases, with 10 bases between. The germline CDR1 and CDR2 sequences are SEHNR and FQNEAQ (reference sequence). The CDR3 length is 15 residues.

V gene TRBV12-3 or TRBV12-4 combines with J gene TRBJ1-6, with D possibly matching TRBD1 (6 bases). V lost 3 bases to trimming and J lost 7 bases, with 13 bases between them. This CDR3 has 15 residues. The CDR3 here is CASSFVRGANSPLHF. CDR3 in DNA: TGTGCCAGCAGTTTCGTCAGGGGCGCGAATTCACCCCTCCACTTT.

The V and J genes are TRBV12-3 or TRBV12-4 and TRBJ2-1; weak D call: TRBD1 (6 bases). The length of the CDR3 is 13 residues. V shed 6 bases and J shed 5 bases, with 11 bases lying between them. The CDR3 is CASRDSSHNEQFF. The CDR3, as DNA: TGTGCCAGCAGGGACAGTTCCCACAATGAGCAGTTCTTC.

J is TRBJ1-1 and V is TRBV13; D perhaps matches TRBD1 (6 bases). Between the trimmed V and J ends, which lost 6 bases and 7 bases, there was a span of 15 bases. This CDR3 spans 13 amino acids. The germline V gene has CDR1 PRHDT and CDR2 FYEKMQ (reference sequence). The CDR3 here is CASRRQARGEAFF. In DNA, the CDR3 is TGTGCCAGCAGACGACAGGCCCGGGGTGAAGCTTTCTTT.

This clonotype showed up just a few times. The rearrangement uses TRBV5-1 and TRBJ1-2; no clear D gene. V was trimmed by 5 bases and J by 8 bases, leaving 10 bases between them. The CDR3 runs 11 residues. Germline-derived CDR1 and CDR2 are SGHRS and YFSETQ. The CDR3 DNA is TGCGCCAGCAGGACCGGGGAAGGCTACACCTTC. It yields the protein CASRTGEGYTF.

The rearrangement joins TRBV5-1 to TRBJ2-7; 7 nucleotides agree with TRBD1. V lost 3 bases to trimming and J lost 2 bases; unmatched junction nucleotides: 14. The CDR3 sequence is 17 residues long. The germline V gene has CDR1 SGHRS and CDR2 YFSETQ. CDR3: CASSWKGQPNAAYEQYF. The CDR3 nucleotides read TGCGCCAGCAGCTGGAAGGGACAGCCGAATGCTGCCTACGAGCAGTACTTC.

This clonotype was seen more than once but under ten times. The genes are TRBV9 and TRBJ2-1, with 9 bases that match TRBD2. Germline V lookup: CDR1 SGDLS, CDR2 YYNGEE. With 0 bases clipped from V and 4 bases from J, the junction kept 2 bases outside the gene matches. The CDR3 covers 15 residues. In nucleotides, the CDR3 is TGTGCCAGCAGCGTAGGGGCGGGGGGGTACAATGAGCAGTTCTTC. This gives the protein CASSVGAGGYNEQFF.

The chain combines TRBV5-1 with TRBJ2-6; TRBD1 or TRBD2 may be the D gene (5 bases each). CDR3 size: 14 residues. Germline V CDR1 and CDR2: SGHRS, YFSETQ. V lost 5 bases to trimming and J lost 2 bases, with 8 bases between them. CDR3 protein: CASRGPTGANVLTF. The DNA for the CDR3 is TGCGCCAGCAGGGGACCCACTGGGGCCAACGTCCTGACTTTC.

This clonotype appeared a few times. The gene calls are TRBV10-3 and TRBJ2-2, with 7 bases aligning to TRBD2. This CDR3 spans 16 amino acids. Germline lookup yields CDR1 ENHRY and CDR2 SYGVKD. V dropped 2 bases and J dropped 5; count of bases not matched to a gene: 8. CDR3 DNA sequence: TGTGCCATCAGTGAGAGGCTAGCGGTTGGTACCGGGGAGCTGTTTTTT. Translated, it gives CAISERLAVGTGELFF.

The chain recombines TRBV4-1 with TRBJ2-4; D gene unclear. CDR3 length equals 11 residues. V lost 2 bases and J 15 bases, leaving 11 bases between the germline ends. The V gene's germline CDR1 is MGHRA and CDR2 YSYEKL. DNA for the CDR3: TGCGCCAGCAGCCAATGGCCCCTTTTGTACTTC. This encodes CASSQWPLLYF.

This clonotype has more than one count but fewer than ten. The chain is built from TRBV7-2 and TRBJ2-3; 7 bases fit TRBD2. CDR1 SGHTA and CDR2 FQGNSA come from the germline V gene. J lost 6 bases, V lost 3 bases, and 6 bases had no gene match. The length of the CDR3 is 14 residues. The CDR3 here is CASSFPGGGDTQYF. The DNA of the CDR3 is TGTGCCAGCAGCTTCCCCGGGGGAGGGGATACGCAGTATTTT.

This chain connects TRBV27 to TRBJ2-3, with D unclear. The CDR3 loop spans 16 amino acids. V dropped 0 bases and J dropped 2 bases, with 12 bases sitting between them. Germline assignment: CDR1 MNHEY and CDR2 SMNVEV (reference sequence). CDR3 nucleotide sequence: TGTGCCAGCAGTTTATCGATAGGCAGCCCCACAGATACGCAGTATTTT. This translates into CASSLSIGSPTDTQYF.